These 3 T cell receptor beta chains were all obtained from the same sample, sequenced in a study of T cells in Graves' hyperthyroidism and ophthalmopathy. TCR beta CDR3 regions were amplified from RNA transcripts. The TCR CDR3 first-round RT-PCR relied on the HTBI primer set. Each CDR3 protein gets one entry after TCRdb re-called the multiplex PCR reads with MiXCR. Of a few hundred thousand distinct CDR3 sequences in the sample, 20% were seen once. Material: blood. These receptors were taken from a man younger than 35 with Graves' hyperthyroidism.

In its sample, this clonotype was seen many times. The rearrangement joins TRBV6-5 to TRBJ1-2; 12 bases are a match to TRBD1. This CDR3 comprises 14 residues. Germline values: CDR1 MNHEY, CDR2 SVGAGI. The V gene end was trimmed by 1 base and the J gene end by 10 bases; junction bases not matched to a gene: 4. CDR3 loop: CASSYYWDRGPYTF. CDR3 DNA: TGTGCCAGCAGTTACTACTGGGACAGGGGGCCCTACACCTTC.

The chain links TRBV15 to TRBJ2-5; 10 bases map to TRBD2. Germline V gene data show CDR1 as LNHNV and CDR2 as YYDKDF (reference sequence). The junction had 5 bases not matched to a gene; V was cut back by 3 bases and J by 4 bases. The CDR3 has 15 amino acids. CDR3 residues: CATSSERGGLETQYF. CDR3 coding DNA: TGTGCCACCAGCAGTGAGCGGGGGGGCCTAGAGACCCAGTACTTC.

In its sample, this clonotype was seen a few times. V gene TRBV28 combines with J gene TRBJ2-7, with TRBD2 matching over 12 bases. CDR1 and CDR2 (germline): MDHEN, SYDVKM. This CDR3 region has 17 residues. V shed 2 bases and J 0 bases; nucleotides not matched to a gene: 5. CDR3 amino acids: CASSLASGGGSSYEQYF. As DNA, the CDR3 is TGTGCCAGCAGTTTAGCTAGCGGGGGGGGAAGCTCCTACGAGCAGTACTTC.